The next 4 T cell receptor beta chains were all read from a single sample in a study of T cell repertoires in cytomegalovirus infection. TCRdb fed the reads into MiXCR, producing one record per CDR3 protein. The table lists more than 110,000 distinct CDR3 sequences, 32% of them singletons. No cognate antigen is known for these TCRs. This sample comprised CD8+ T cells from cultured PBMCs, obtained from culture after CMV antigen stimulation. The receptors were gathered from a human donor in good health (CMV status not recorded). Some clones in this sample may be carry-over from other donors' samples.

The V call is TRBV27, the J call TRBJ1-1; possibly TRBD1 for D (5 bases). The CDR3 contains 12 residues. Germline CDR1 and CDR2: MNHEY and SMNVEV (reference sequence). The V and J ends lost 8 bases and 12 bases respectively, with 19 bases between them. The CDR3 loop is CASSGPPGESFF. The DNA for the CDR3 is TGTGCCAGCTCGGGGCCCCCCGGGGAATCTTTCTTT.

This clonotype turned up a few times. The chain uses TRBV7-6 and TRBJ2-1; 9 bases are a match to TRBD1. The length of the CDR3 is 16 residues. V shed 0 bases and J 3 bases; nucleotides not matched to a gene: 3. Germline V gives CDR1 SGHVS, CDR2 FNYEAQ. The CDR3 DNA reads as TGTGCCAGCAGCTTAGCGACAGGGGGGAACTACAATGAGCAGTTCTTC. The encoded protein is CASSLATGGNYNEQFF. Supplemented by reference TRBV7-6 and TRBJ2-1, the full variable domain reads GAGVSQSPRYKVTKRGQDVALRCDPISGHVSLYWYRQALGQGPEFLTYFNYEAQQDKSGLPNDRFSAERPEGSISTLTIQRTEQRDSAMYRCASSLATGGNYNEQFFGPGTRLTVL.

The chain carries TRBV7-2 and TRBJ2-2; D uncertain. CDR1 and CDR2 (germline): SGHTA, FQGNSA. The CDR3 is 14 amino acids. V gave up 2 bases and J gave up 4 bases, with 8 bases separating them. CDR3 region: CTSSLWTGTGELFF. The DNA of the CDR3 is TGTACCAGCAGCTTATGGACGGGCACCGGGGAGCTGTTTTTT.

This chain joins TRBV7-9 and TRBJ2-1; D is perhaps TRBD1 (6 bases). This CDR3 contains 16 residues. V lost 7 bases and J lost 0, with 16 bases in between. Per the germline V gene, CDR1 is SEHNR and CDR2 is FQNEAQ (reference sequence). CDR3 DNA sequence: TGTGCCAGCAAATCACTGGGGGACATCTCCTACAATGAGCAGTTCTTC. It specifies CASKSLGDISYNEQFF.